These T cell receptor beta chains were read from a single sample in a study of memory CD4+ T cells and cytomegalovirus serostatus. Sequencing was performed with immunoSEQ multiplex PCR; in TCRdb, only in-frame clones are kept and a portion is missing. This sample has roughly 49,000 clones, with over 65% found just once. Sequenced: memory CD4+ T cells from blood. The receptors here all came from an adult in good health and CMV-seronegative. Both conserved end residues are part of each CDR3. D genes are given only for firm matches. Size values are once, few and many counts, or a class for expanded clones, and some rows have none.

V: TRBV7-9
D: NA
J: TRBJ2-5
size: NA
DNA: TGTGCCAGCAGTTTAGGCCGGTACCAAGAGACCCAGTACTTC
CDR3: CASSLGRYQETQYF

V: TRBV5-1
D: NA
J: TRBJ1-5
size: NA
DNA: TGCGCCAGCAGCTTGGGACAGTCCAATCAGCCCCAGCATTTT
CDR3: CASSLGQSNQPQHF

V: TRBV2
D: NA
J: TRBJ1-5
size: NA
DNA: TGTGCCAGCAGTGAACGGTTGCTTCAGCCCCAGCATTTT
CDR3: CASSERLLQPQHF

V: TRBV6-6
D: NA
J: TRBJ1-6
size: NA
DNA: TGTGCCAGCAGTAGTGGACGGGAGAATTCACCCCTCCACTTT
CDR3: CASSSGRENSPLHF

V: TRBV5-8
D: NA
J: TRBJ2-6
size: NA
DNA: TGTGCCAGCAGCTTTTTACCAGGGAGTTTCCCTGGGGCCAACGTCCTGACTTTC
CDR3: CASSFLPGSFPGANVLTF

V: TRBV30
D: NA
J: TRBJ2-2
size: NA
DNA: TGTGCCTGGAGTGCAAGTTTTTCCGGGGAGCTGTTTTTT
CDR3: CAWSASFSGELFF

V: TRBV18
D: TRBD1
J: TRBJ1-3
size: NA
DNA: TGTGCCAGCTCAGCAAGGGACAGCTCTGGAAACACCATATATTTT
CDR3: CASSARDSSGNTIYF

V: TRBV19
D: NA
J: TRBJ2-2
size: NA
DNA: TGTGCCAGTAGTTTCCAGGGGTCATGGGAGCTGTTTTTT
CDR3: CASSFQGSWELFF

V: TRBV19
D: TRBD2
J: TRBJ2-1
size: NA
DNA: TGTGCCAGTACAGCGGGGGGTTCCTACAATGAGCAGTTCTTC
CDR3: CASTAGGSYNEQFF

V: TRBV28
D: TRBD2
J: TRBJ2-3
size: NA
DNA: TGTGCCAGCAGTCCCCGTCGGGGGGGGGCATGGGATACGCAGTATTTT
CDR3: CASSPRRGGAWDTQYF

V: TRBV18
D: NA
J: TRBJ1-2
size: NA
DNA: TGTGCCAGCTCACCCGAGACACCTTCCTATGGCTACACCTTC
CDR3: CASSPETPSYGYTF

V: TRBV6-1
D: NA
J: TRBJ2-1
size: NA
DNA: TGTGCCAGCAATTTTGACAGCTACAATGAGCAGTTCTTC
CDR3: CASNFDSYNEQFF

V: TRBV29-1
D: NA
J: TRBJ1-1
size: once
DNA: TGCAGCGTTGAAAAACTACCGAACACTGAAGCTTTCTTT
CDR3: CSVEKLPNTEAFF

V: TRBV4-2
D: NA
J: TRBJ1-6
size: few
DNA: TGTGCCAGCAGCCTGACGGATACTGGACGTCGGGACCTCCACTTT
CDR3: CASSLTDTGRRDLHF

V: TRBV2
D: TRBD1
J: TRBJ1-2
size: NA
DNA: TGTGCCAGCAGTGATTGGGGACAGGGGGCGAGCTATGGCTACACCTTC
CDR3: CASSDWGQGASYGYTF

V: TRBV6-1
D: NA
J: TRBJ1-2
size: NA
DNA: TGTGCCAGCAGTGAGGACATGGATGGCTACACCTTC
CDR3: CASSEDMDGYTF

V: TRBV5-8
D: NA
J: TRBJ2-1
size: NA
DNA: TGTGCCAGCAGCCTGGACGTATACAATGAGCAGTTCTTC
CDR3: CASSLDVYNEQFF

V: TRBV5-1
D: NA
J: TRBJ2-1
size: NA
DNA: TGCGCCAGCAGCGGAGGGAACCTTGCCGATGAGCAGTTCTTC
CDR3: CASSGGNLADEQFF

V: TRBV30
D: NA
J: TRBJ1-1
size: NA
DNA: TGTGCCTGGAGTGTTGGTGAAGCTTTCTTT
CDR3: CAWSVGEAFF

V: TRBV9
D: NA
J: TRBJ2-5
size: NA
DNA: TGTGCCAGCAGCCCTAGGGTGGGACAAGAGACCCAGTACTTC
CDR3: CASSPRVGQETQYF

V: TRBV5-1
D: NA
J: TRBJ2-7
size: NA
DNA: TGCGCCAGCAGCTTAGGCAGGTTGGGGTACGAGCAGTACTTC
CDR3: CASSLGRLGYEQYF

V: TRBV7-6
D: NA
J: TRBJ1-6
size: NA
DNA: TGTGCCAGCAGCTTAGGAGGCAGGGACGATTCACCCCTCCACTTT
CDR3: CASSLGGRDDSPLHF

V: TRBV11-2
D: TRBD1
J: TRBJ2-3
size: NA
DNA: TGTGCCAGCAGCCCCGGGACAGCTAGCACAGATACGCAGTATTTT
CDR3: CASSPGTASTDTQYF

V: TRBV7-2
D: TRBD1
J: TRBJ1-5
size: NA
DNA: TGTGCCAGCAGCTTAGGAAATACAGGGGGCGCAGAGCAGCCCCAGCATTTT
CDR3: CASSLGNTGGAEQPQHF

V: TRBV6-1
D: NA
J: TRBJ2-3
size: NA
DNA: TGTGCCAGCACTCTTCAGAGCACAGATACGCAGTATTTT
CDR3: CASTLQSTDTQYF

V: TRBV6-1
D: NA
J: TRBJ2-7
size: NA
DNA: TGTGCCAGCAGTGTCCCCGGGTTAGGCGAGCAGTACTTC
CDR3: CASSVPGLGEQYF

V: TRBV5-1
D: NA
J: TRBJ2-1
size: NA
DNA: TGCGCCAGCAGCTTGGGGGGCTCCAGCTCCTACAATGAGCAGTTCTTC
CDR3: CASSLGGSSSYNEQFF

V: TRBV4-2
D: TRBD2
J: TRBJ2-5
size: NA
DNA: TGTGCCAGCAGCCAACGTGTCGCGGCTAGCGGGGGGCAAGAGACCCAGTACTTC
CDR3: CASSQRVAASGGQETQYF

V: TRBV4-1
D: NA
J: TRBJ2-3
size: NA
DNA: TGCGCCAGCAGCTCCCGGGTGGATACGCAGTATTTT
CDR3: CASSSRVDTQYF

V: TRBV30
D: TRBD1
J: TRBJ1-2
size: few
DNA: TGTGCCTGGAGTGCGGACAGGGGCTGGTACACCTTC
CDR3: CAWSADRGWYTF

V: TRBV18
D: NA
J: TRBJ1-1
size: once
DNA: TGTGCCAGCTCACCTATTCAGGGATATGAAGCTTTCTTT
CDR3: CASSPIQGYEAFF

V: TRBV2
D: NA
J: TRBJ1-1
size: NA
DNA: TGTGCCTCGTCGTACCAGGGAAAAACTGAAGCTTTCTTT
CDR3: CASSYQGKTEAFF

V: TRBV2
D: NA
J: TRBJ2-1
size: NA
DNA: TGTGCCAGCAGGAGGAGTGCGGCCGGAGGCAATGAGCAGTTCTTC
CDR3: CASRRSAAGGNEQFF

V: TRBV30
D: TRBD1
J: TRBJ1-2
size: once
DNA: TGTGCCTGGAGTGGGTACAGGGGTAACGGCTACACCTTC
CDR3: CAWSGYRGNGYTF

V: TRBV11-2
D: TRBD1
J: TRBJ1-3
size: once
DNA: TGTGCCAGCAGCCAGGGGGCTTCGGGAAACACCATATATTTT
CDR3: CASSQGASGNTIYF

V: TRBV7-9
D: TRBD1
J: TRBJ1-4
size: NA
DNA: TGTGCCAGCAGCTTACGAAAACAGGGGAATGAAAAACTGTTTTTT
CDR3: CASSLRKQGNEKLFF

V: TRBV29-1
D: NA
J: TRBJ1-1
size: NA
DNA: TGCAGCGTTGAAGAGGTTGTACAGGGAACTGAAGCTTTCTTT
CDR3: CSVEEVVQGTEAFF

V: TRBV6-5
D: NA
J: TRBJ1-1
size: once
DNA: TGTGCCAGCAGTTACTCTGGGTTTGGAACTGAAGCTTTCTTT
CDR3: CASSYSGFGTEAFF

V: TRBV11-2
D: NA
J: TRBJ1-3
size: NA
DNA: TGTGCCAGCACCCAGGGCTCTACTGGAAACACCATATATTTT
CDR3: CASTQGSTGNTIYF

V: TRBV6-1
D: NA
J: TRBJ2-2
size: NA
DNA: TGTGCCAGCAGTTCAGGGCTGGGCGGGGAGCTGTTTTTT
CDR3: CASSSGLGGELFF

V: TRBV7-2
D: NA
J: TRBJ2-2
size: NA
DNA: TGTGCCAGCAGACAAGGTCCCAGTACCGGGGAGCTGTTTTTT
CDR3: CASRQGPSTGELFF

V: TRBV18
D: TRBD1
J: TRBJ2-1
size: NA
DNA: TGTGCCAGCTCCTCCCAGGGGACAGGCTACAATGAGCAGTTCTTC
CDR3: CASSSQGTGYNEQFF

V: TRBV29-1
D: NA
J: TRBJ2-3
size: NA
DNA: TGCAGCGTGGTCTCATCCCTCTCGGGAGATACGCAGTATTTT
CDR3: CSVVSSLSGDTQYF

V: TRBV5-6
D: NA
J: TRBJ2-3
size: NA
DNA: TGTGCCAGCAGCTTGAGGTCCGGGGTCGGCACAGATACGCAGTATTTT
CDR3: CASSLRSGVGTDTQYF

V: TRBV27
D: TRBD1
J: TRBJ1-2
size: NA
DNA: TGTGCCAGCAGTCCCAGGGGGCTTGGTTATGGCTACACCTTC
CDR3: CASSPRGLGYGYTF

V: TRBV7-2
D: NA
J: TRBJ2-7
size: NA
DNA: TGTGCCAGCAGCTTAGGACATCCTAGGGAGCAGTACTTC
CDR3: CASSLGHPREQYF

V: TRBV7-2
D: NA
J: TRBJ1-2
size: NA
DNA: TGTGCCAGCAGCTTAGGGGGAGACTATGGCTACACCTTC
CDR3: CASSLGGDYGYTF

V: TRBV18
D: NA
J: TRBJ1-2
size: NA
DNA: TGTGCCAGCTCACCGGAAGCTACAGGGCACTATGGCTACACCTTC
CDR3: CASSPEATGHYGYTF

V: TRBV7-2
D: NA
J: TRBJ1-2
size: NA
DNA: TGTGCCAGCAGCTTTTCCCAACAGGGCCTCTATGGCTACACCTTC
CDR3: CASSFSQQGLYGYTF

V: TRBV7-9
D: NA
J: TRBJ1-2
size: few
DNA: TGTGCCAGCAGCTTAATTCCAAACTATGGCTACACCTTC
CDR3: CASSLIPNYGYTF

V: TRBV6-6
D: NA
J: TRBJ2-1
size: NA
DNA: TGTGCCACCCACAACTACAATGAGCAGTTCTTC
CDR3: CATHNYNEQFF

V: TRBV30
D: NA
J: TRBJ2-7
size: once
DNA: TGTGCCTGGAAAGAAGGACCACAGAACTCCTACGAGCAGTACTTC
CDR3: CAWKEGPQNSYEQYF